Listed below are T cell receptor beta chains from one sample, sequenced in a study of blood T cell repertoires in COVID-19. Libraries were prepared by immunoSEQ multiplex PCR; TCRdb keeps only in-frame clonotypes and omits some of them. The sample holds around 120,000 clones, roughly four fifths seen once. The sequenced material came from peripheral blood. The receptors come from a man between 65 and 85 years old with active or convalescent COVID-19. Each CDR3 is given with its conserved first and last residue. The D gene is left open where the match is weak. Only part of the rows carry a size: once, few, many, or a class if the clone is expanded.

>TRBD2|TRBJ2-7|TRBV2|-
TGTGCCAGCAGGGGCGGGACTAGCGGAGCCTACGAGCAGTACTTC
CASRGGTSGAYEQYF
>-|TRBJ1-6|TRBV3-1/TRBV3-2|-
TGTGCCAGCAGCCAGGGGAGGGGATCACCCCTCCACTTT
CASSQGRGSPLHF
>-|TRBJ1-2|TRBV19|-
TGTGCCAGTAGTACCGGAGTTACTGGGGGGTATGGCTACACCTTC
CASSTGVTGGYGYTF
>-|TRBJ1-1|TRBV9|-
TGTGCCAGCAGCGTAGTTGGGGAGGGCACTGAAGCTTTCTTT
CASSVVGEGTEAFF
>TRBD2|TRBJ2-1|TRBV11-2|-
TGTGCCAGCAGCCCCCCGGGACTACCTTACAATGAGCAGTTCTTC
CASSPPGLPYNEQFF
>TRBD1|TRBJ2-1|TRBV15|-
TGTGCCACCAGCAGAGTTCCGGGACAGGCTTACAATGAGCAGTTCTTC
CATSRVPGQAYNEQFF
>TRBD2|TRBJ2-7|TRBV19|-
TGTGCCAGTAGTATCGTAGGACTAGCGGACTACGAGCAGTACTTC
CASSIVGLADYEQYF
>TRBD2|TRBJ2-7|TRBV4-3|-
TGCGCCAGCAGCCAAGAAGCCCCGGGAGGCAGCCTGAGGGAGCAGTACTTC
CASSQEAPGGSLREQYF
>-|TRBJ1-1|TRBV5-1|-
TGCGCCAGCAGCTTTTCCCGGGATGCTGAAGCTTTCTTT
CASSFSRDAEAFF
>-|TRBJ1-6|TRBV28|-
TGTGCCAGCGAGAGGGGGGGGCGTTTATTATCTTCACCCCTCCACTTT
CASERGGRLLSSPLHF
>TRBD1|TRBJ2-3|TRBV5-1|-
TGCGCCAGCACCGACAGGGGAAGCGGTAGGACAGATACGCAGTATTTT
CASTDRGSGRTDTQYF
>-|TRBJ1-2|TRBV19|-
TGTGCCAGTAGTATAATTCAGGAGGGCTATGGCTACACCTTC
CASSIIQEGYGYTF
>TRBD2|TRBJ2-3|TRBV30|few
TGTGCCTGGAATAGCGGGGGGTTTAAGGATACGCAGTATTTT
CAWNSGGFKDTQYF
>TRBD2|TRBJ2-5|TRBV6-1|few
TGTGCCAGCAGTGAAGAGTTCGGGCTAGCGGCAGAGACCCAGTACTTC
CASSEEFGLAAETQYF
>-|TRBJ1-1|TRBV2|-
TGTGCCAGCAGTGAAGGGCCGGGGATGAACACTGAAGCTTTCTTT
CASSEGPGMNTEAFF
>-|TRBJ2-1|TRBV12-3/TRBV12-4|-
TGTGCCAGCACCATCCACGAGGGTGAGCAGTTCTTC
CASTIHEGEQFF
>TRBD1|TRBJ1-3|TRBV5-1|once
TGCGCCAGCAGCGAACAGGGGGCCCGAGGAAACACCATATATTTT
CASSEQGARGNTIYF
>-|TRBJ2-1|TRBV10-3|-
TGTGCCATCAGTGACCTACTAGGGAGCTCCTACAATGAGCAGTTCTTC
CAISDLLGSSYNEQFF
>-|TRBJ2-2|TRBV11-2|once
TGTGCCAGCAGCCAGTTAGCGGCCGGGGAGCTGTTTTTT
CASSQLAAGELFF
>TRBD1|TRBJ2-3|TRBV6-6|-
TGTGCCAGCAGGGGGGGACAGGGGACTAGCACAGATACGCAGTATTTT
CASRGGQGTSTDTQYF
>-|TRBJ1-2|TRBV6-5|few
TGTGCCAGCATCCAACAGGGAGGGAAGGGCTATGGCTACACCTTC
CASIQQGGKGYGYTF
>TRBD1|TRBJ2-3|TRBV15|-
TGTGCCACCAGCAGGGGGCGGGACAGGAGCACAGATACGCAGTATTTT
CATSRGRDRSTDTQYF
>-|TRBJ1-5|TRBV18|-
TGTGCCAGCTCACCACTCCATTTTCAGCAGCCCCAGCATTTT
CASSPLHFQQPQHF
>-|TRBJ1-2|TRBV19|-
TGTGCCAGTAATCCCGGGCAGGGTTTGGACTATGGCTACACCTTC
CASNPGQGLDYGYTF
>-|TRBJ2-5|TRBV15|-
TGTGCCACCAGCAGAGATCGGGTAGGGGGAGAGACCCAGTACTTC
CATSRDRVGGETQYF
>-|TRBJ1-4|TRBV20-1|-
TGCAGTGCTAGTGAAGGGGGATTCGATGAAAAACTGTTTTTT
CSASEGGFDEKLFF
>-|TRBJ2-2|TRBV7-2|-
TGTGCCAGCAGCACCTCAGGGGCCGGGGAGCTGTTTTTT
CASSTSGAGELFF
>TRBD1|TRBJ2-7|TRBV9|-
TGTGCCAGCGGGCGGGACAGGGCCCACGAGCAGTACTTC
CASGRDRAHEQYF
>-|TRBJ1-1|TRBV6-5|-
TGTGCCAGCAGTTATCACCGCGGGGGGGTGAACACTGAAGCTTTCTTT
CASSYHRGGVNTEAFF
>-|TRBJ1-3|TRBV28|-
TGTGCCAGCACCCTTATAGGGAGCTCTGGAAACACCATATATTTT
CASTLIGSSGNTIYF
>TRBD1|TRBJ2-3|TRBV9|once
TGTGCCAGCAGCGCAAGACAGGGGGCGATGGGCACAGATACGCAGTATTTT
CASSARQGAMGTDTQYF
>-|TRBJ2-7|TRBV15|few
TGTGCCACCAGCAGAGATGGGGAGGTCGGATACCTAGCCCACGAGCAGTACTTC
CATSRDGEVGYLAHEQYF
>TRBD1|TRBJ1-1|TRBV19|-
TGTGCCAGTAGTTCCGGACAGGTTGTAACTTTCTTT
CASSSGQVVTFF
>TRBD2|TRBJ2-2|TRBV19|-
TGTGCCAGTAGTATGGGACTAGCGGTAACCGGGGAGCTGTTTTTT
CASSMGLAVTGELFF
>-|TRBJ2-1|TRBV7-9|few
TGTGCCAGCAGCCCCGGTGGTAATCCCTACAATGAGCAGTTCTTC
CASSPGGNPYNEQFF
>TRBD1|TRBJ1-4|TRBV5-1|-
TGCGCCAGCAGCTTGGCGGGACAGGGTAATGAAAAACTGTTTTTT
CASSLAGQGNEKLFF
>-|TRBJ2-3|TRBV19|-
TGTGCCAGTAGTATACTCCCTCGGTTCACCATCGGAGCAGATACGCAGTATTTT
CASSILPRFTIGADTQYF
>-|TRBJ2-3|TRBV18|-
TGTGCCAGCTCACAAACTACTAAGGCGGGGGCCCGCACAGATACGCAGTATTTT
CASSQTTKAGARTDTQYF
>-|TRBJ2-7|TRBV7-2|-
TGTGCCAGCAGCTTGAAGGAGACCTCCGAGCAGTACTTC
CASSLKETSEQYF
>-|TRBJ1-5|TRBV20-1|few
TGCAGTGCTAGTGGAGGGCTGGGTCAGCCCCAGCATTTT
CSASGGLGQPQHF
>TRBD2|TRBJ2-1|TRBV5-1|few
TGCGCCAGCAGTAGCGGGGTGAGCTCCTACAATGAGCAGTTCTTC
CASSSGVSSYNEQFF
>-|TRBJ1-4|TRBV11-2|-
TGTGCCAGCAGCTTAGGGGGCAAGGGTTTAGGGAATGAAAAACTGTTTTTT
CASSLGGKGLGNEKLFF
>TRBD1|TRBJ1-4|TRBV2|-
TGTGCCAGCAGGGAGGGGCAGGGGGCGACTAATGAAAAACTGTTTTTT
CASREGQGATNEKLFF
>TRBD2|TRBJ2-3|TRBV5-6|-
TGTGCCAGCAGCTTGGAAGCGGGGGGGCGCACAGATACGCAGTATTTT
CASSLEAGGRTDTQYF
>TRBD1|TRBJ2-1|TRBV18|-
TGTGCCAGCCCCTGGGGACAGACTTACAATGAGCAGTTCTTC
CASPWGQTYNEQFF
>-|TRBJ1-1|TRBV4-3|-
TGCGCCAGCAGCACCCCCGGGGTCAACCAAGCTTTCTTT
CASSTPGVNQAFF